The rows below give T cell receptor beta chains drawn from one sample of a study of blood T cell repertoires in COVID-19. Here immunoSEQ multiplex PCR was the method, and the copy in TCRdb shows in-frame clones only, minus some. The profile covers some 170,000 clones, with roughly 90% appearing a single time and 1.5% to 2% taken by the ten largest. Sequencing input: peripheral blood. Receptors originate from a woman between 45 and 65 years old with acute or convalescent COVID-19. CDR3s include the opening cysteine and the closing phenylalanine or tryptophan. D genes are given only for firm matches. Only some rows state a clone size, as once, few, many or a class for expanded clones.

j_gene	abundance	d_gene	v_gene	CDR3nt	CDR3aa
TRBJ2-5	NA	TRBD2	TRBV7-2	TGTGCCAGCAGCTTAGGACTAGCGGGAGGGGCTGAGACCCAGTACTTC	CASSLGLAGGAETQYF
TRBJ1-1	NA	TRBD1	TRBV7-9	TGTGCCAGCAGCGCCCGACAGGGTTTGAACACTGAAGCTTTCTTT	CASSARQGLNTEAFF
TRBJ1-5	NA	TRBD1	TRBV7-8	TGTGCCAGCAGCCCGACAGGGGGTAGCAATCAGCCCCAGCATTTT	CASSPTGGSNQPQHF
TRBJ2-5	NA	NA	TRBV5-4	TGTGCCAGCAGCAGGGTTAGCGGTCAAGAGACCCAGTACTTC	CASSRVSGQETQYF
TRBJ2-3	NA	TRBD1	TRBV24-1	TGTGCCACCAGTTTTGGCAGGGGGATAGATACGCAGTATTTT	CATSFGRGIDTQYF
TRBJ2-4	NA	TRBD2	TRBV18	TGTGCCAGCTCACCACTAGGACTAGCGGGAAATCCAGCCAAAAACATTCAGTACTTC	CASSPLGLAGNPAKNIQYF
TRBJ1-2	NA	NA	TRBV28	TGTGCCAGCAGCCCCGGTTTGGGCTACACCTTC	CASSPGLGYTF
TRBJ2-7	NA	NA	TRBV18	TGTGCCAGCTCACGGAGGGAGGAGCAGTACTTC	CASSRREEQYF
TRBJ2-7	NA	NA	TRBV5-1	TGCGCCAGCAGCTTCCCGGGTAACTACGAGCAGTACTTC	CASSFPGNYEQYF
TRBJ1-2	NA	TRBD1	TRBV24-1	TGTGCCACCAGCGATACCGGGACAGAGTATGGCTACACCTTC	CATSDTGTEYGYTF
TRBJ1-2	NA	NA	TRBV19	TGTGCCAGTAGTAATAGAGTGGGCTACACCTTC	CASSNRVGYTF
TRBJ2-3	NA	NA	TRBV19	TGTGCCAGTAGTCAGACTGCCACAGATACGCAGTATTTT	CASSQTATDTQYF
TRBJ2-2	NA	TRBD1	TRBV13	TGTGCCAGCAGCGGCGACAGGGGAACCGGGGAGCTGTTTTTT	CASSGDRGTGELFF
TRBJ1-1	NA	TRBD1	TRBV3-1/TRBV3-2	TGTGCCAGCAGCCACCGCCCGGGACAGGGAGGCACTGAAGCTTTCTTT	CASSHRPGQGGTEAFF
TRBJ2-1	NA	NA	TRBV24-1	TGTGCCACCAGTGATGCACTCCCGTGGTCCTACAATGAGCAGTTCTTC	CATSDALPWSYNEQFF
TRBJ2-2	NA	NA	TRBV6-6	TGTGCCAGCAGTTACCGCACCGGGGAGCTGTTTTTT	CASSYRTGELFF
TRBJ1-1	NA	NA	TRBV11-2	TGTGCCAGCAGCTTGCGGGGCACTGAAGCTTTCTTT	CASSLRGTEAFF
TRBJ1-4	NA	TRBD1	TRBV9	TGTGCCAGCAGCGACGGGACAGGGCGAACTAATGAAAAACTGTTTTTT	CASSDGTGRTNEKLFF
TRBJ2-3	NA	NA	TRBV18	TGTGCCAGCTCACCCGGGACTTCGGATACGCAGTATTTT	CASSPGTSDTQYF
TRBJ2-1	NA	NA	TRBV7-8	TGTGCCAGCAGCTTGGCACGAACCCACAATGAGCAGTTCTTC	CASSLARTHNEQFF
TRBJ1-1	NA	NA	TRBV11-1	TGTGCCAGCAGCTTTGCGGAGAACACTGAAGCTTTCTTT	CASSFAENTEAFF
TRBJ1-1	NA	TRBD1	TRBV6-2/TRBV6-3	TGTGCCAGCAGCCCCATCTACAGGGGTGCTGAAGCTTTCTTT	CASSPIYRGAEAFF
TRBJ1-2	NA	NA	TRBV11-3	TGTGCCAGCAGCTTAGCTCGGGGGGCGAACTATGGCTACACCTTC	CASSLARGANYGYTF
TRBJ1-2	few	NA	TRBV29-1	TGCAGCGCCTCTGGGGCAACCGAAAACTATGGCTACACCTTC	CSASGATENYGYTF
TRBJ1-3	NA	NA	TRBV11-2	TGTGCCAGCAGCTTAGATGGGACTCTGCGAAACACCATATATTTT	CASSLDGTLRNTIYF
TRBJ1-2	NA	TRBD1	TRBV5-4	TGTGCCAGCAGCCCCTCGGCAGGGGGAAACTATGGCTACACCTTC	CASSPSAGGNYGYTF
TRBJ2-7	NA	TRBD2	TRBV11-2	TGTGCCAGCAGCGAGGGAGGGAACTCCTACGAGCAGTACTTC	CASSEGGNSYEQYF